This TCR beta chain was sequenced for a study of human T cells and chemical hapten exposure (dated by TCRdb to 2020 to 2022). Notes on the research overall: For sensitization, 2% DPC in acetone was applied to an approximately 2 cm by approximately 2 cm area of upper inner arm skin. Throughout the study period of roughly 24 weeks, patients also received therapeutic DPC doses to the scalp every week. Patch testing on the upper back used Finn chambers containing 0.01% DPC, with scoring done after 6 days according to International Contact Dermatitis Research Group standards. Alopecia areata with under or over 50% scalp involvement, alopecia totalis and alopecia universalis were represented in the patient cohort, which was mostly female. The libraries were sequenced as a pool, and the TCR yield per sample differed mostly because of small variations in library volumes within the pool. The study tracked peripheral blood TCR repertoire changes in vivo during primary and secondary sensitization to the hapten diphenylcyclopropenone (DPC) in alopecia patients. Blood was sampled from patients pre-sensitization (week 0) and at 2, 6 and about 24 weeks after DPC sensitization. Roughly 30 alopecia patients gave blood for TCR sequencing at one to four time points (pre-sensitization, 2, 6 and 24 weeks). Broad study findings and their caveats: After repeated subsampling, the strength of the expansion versus patch-test correlation and the threshold at which it became significant changed. Compared with pre-sensitization or healthy control sets, expanded TCRs formed significantly more large CDR3 similarity clusters, which is consistent with antigen-driven responses. No change with DPC sensitization was found in the number of TCRs above 1 in 1000 frequency, and no evidence of global repertoire structure alterations was found. All patients had alopecia, a presumed autoimmune disease, so their immune response might differ from that of healthy individuals. Patch test score correlated positively with the number of PT1 expanded TCRs, reaching significance at thresholds 8, 16 and 32 but not at 4.

The table lists this clonotype with a few counts. No antigen is known for it. Base qualities were left out, and no much larger clone turns up one base away. The library was generated by RACE. The instrument given in TCRdb is NextSeq 500. During library preparation, unique molecular identifiers were attached to individual cDNA molecules so that TCRs could be counted in a quantitative, reproducible way. Both TCR alpha and TCR beta chains were sequenced from each blood RNA sample. As for the authors' bioinformatics: The median number of TCRs per sample was roughly 98,000, ranging from 23,224 to 690,600. The Decombinator software suite was used to annotate V, J and CDR3 in the TCR reads. To make PS versus PT1 abundance plots, every sample was subsampled to the same number of TCRs (28,000). Expanded TCRs were defined as absent before sensitization and observed at least eight times at the 2-week time point. TCRdb applied fastp at Q25 and MiXCR to the public reads, then kept only in-frame beta chains. Each CDR3 protein gets just one entry, which takes the most common genes and DNA from the rows behind it. TCRdb assigned the V and J calls; the authors' analysis was not used. The sample records around 100,000 distinct CDR3 sequences, about an eighth of which are singletons. Approximately 3.3% of the sample is in the top ten clones.

The time point label corresponds to: patch test 2, 6 weeks after DPC sensitization. In the paper's terms, the treatment or condition label means: therapeutic diphenylcyclopropenone sensitization with weekly scalp DPC. Blood at each patch-test visit was drawn before the patch test was applied. Patients were eligible if aged 18 to 70, diagnosed with alopecia and judged suitable for DPC therapy, and pregnant patients were excluded. Total RNA was isolated from unfractionated whole blood collected in Tempus Blood RNA tubes. The receptor was derived from a woman in her 40s with alopecia areata. Some clones in this sample may be carry-over from other donors' samples. The source material was whole blood, sampled in connection with sensitization to the hapten diphenylcyclopropenone (DPC).

The CDR3 protein sequence reads: CASSSRERQETQYF. The DNA is as follows: TGTGCCAGCAGTTCGCGGGAGCGCCAAGAGACCCAGTACTTC. The sequence is built from TRBV27 and TRBJ2-5, and TRBD2 matches 7 of the central bases. The CDR3 measures 14 amino acids from cysteine to phenylalanine. Only the CDR3 DNA stays, 42 bases, in frame from base 1. Relative to germline, V is missing 4 bases and J is missing 1 base, with 3 bases of the junction outside any gene match. The germline V gene (reference sequence) provides CDR1 MNHEY and CDR2 SMNVEV.